The 30 T cell receptor beta chains given below trace back to one sample, sequenced in a study of T cells and Merkel cell carcinoma outcomes. Profiling relied on immunoSEQ multiplex PCR, and the TCRdb table lists in-frame clones only, not all of them. The data show about 14,000 clones, with roughly 89% seen just once and 1.5% to 2.5% held by the top ten. The material sequenced was tumor tissue from Merkel cell carcinoma. These receptors were taken from a human donor with Merkel cell carcinoma.

The genes are TRBV18 and TRBJ1-2; 9 nucleotides agree with TRBD1. Germline V lookup: CDR1 KGHSH, CDR2 LQKENI. The CDR3 runs to 13 residues. V was pared by 2 bases and J by 6 bases, with 1 base of the junction left unmatched. DNA for the CDR3: TGTGCCAGCTCACCAAGGACAGGGGATGGCTACACCTTC. Protein: CASSPRTGDGYTF.

This chain joins TRBV7-9 and TRBJ1-1; D gene unclear. Germline assignment: CDR1 SEHNR and CDR2 FQNEAQ (reference sequence). This CDR3 has 15 residues. Trimming pared 5 bases from V and 2 bases from J, leaving 15 bases between. The CDR3 protein is CASSEIYGPNTEAFF. The CDR3 nucleotides are TGTGCCAGCAGCGAAATTTACGGGCCCAACACTGAAGCTTTCTTT.

This chain connects TRBV30 to TRBJ1-2, with D maybe TRBD1 (6 bases). This CDR3 spans 15 amino acids. Trimming removed 1 base from V and 2 bases from J, with 14 bases in between. From germline, CDR1 is GTSNPN and CDR2 SVGIG (reference sequence). The CDR3 reads CAWSDWGPSNYGYTF. The CDR3 DNA follows: TGTGCCTGGAGTGATTGGGGGCCCTCAAACTATGGCTACACCTTC.

The chain links TRBV5-1 to TRBJ1-1; possibly TRBD1 for D (5 bases). This CDR3 has 13 amino acids. Germline V gives CDR1 SGHRS, CDR2 YFSETQ. Trimming took 0 bases from V and 5 from J, leaving 8 bases between them. The CDR3: CASSLEGETEAFF. The DNA for the CDR3 is TGCGCCAGCAGCTTGGAAGGGGAAACTGAAGCTTTCTTT.

The chain is built from TRBV27 and TRBJ2-7, with TRBD1 as a possible D gene (6 bases). Germline V lookup: CDR1 MNHEY, CDR2 SMNVEV (reference sequence). V was cut by 7 bases and J by 6 bases, with 25 bases left in between. CDR3 size: 16 residues. The CDR3 sequence: CASIWGLTPGPPEQYF. Written as DNA, the CDR3 is TGTGCCAGCATCTGGGGGCTTACACCGGGACCTCCCGAGCAGTACTTC.

The V gene is TRBV18, the J gene TRBJ2-7; D is ambiguous. The V gene's germline CDR1 is KGHSH and CDR2 LQKENI. This CDR3 is 14 amino acids long. V dropped 3 bases and J dropped 1 base, with 10 bases sitting between them. DNA of the CDR3: TGTGCCAGCTCACCGTCCGGTATTTCCTACGAGCAGTACTTC. Encoded protein: CASSPSGISYEQYF.

For this clone: One end of the junction does not line up with germline, which may come from a read error. This chain connects TRBV7-3 to TRBJ1-2; no firm D call. Per germline, CDR1 SGHTA and CDR2 FQGTGA. CDR3 length: 14 residues. Written as DNA, the CDR3 is TGTGCCAGCAGCTTGGATTCACAGCGGGGTGGCTACATCTTC. This translates into CASSLDSQRGGYIF.

The chain employs TRBV4-3 and TRBJ2-3; 7 bases line up with TRBD2. Losses at the gene ends were 6 bases for V and 4 bases for J; bases not matched to a gene: 10. This CDR3 spans 15 amino acids. In germline, CDR1 is LGHNA, CDR2 YSLEER. CDR3 bases: TGCGCCAGCAGAAAGGGACTAACGAGCTCAGATACGCAGTATTTT. Amino acid sequence: CASRKGLTSSDTQYF.

This chain uses TRBV18 with TRBJ1-2; TRBD1 matches at 7 bases. V shed 3 bases and J 5 bases; nucleotides not matched to a gene: 6. The CDR3 contains 14 residues. Germline CDR1 is KGHSH and CDR2 is LQKENI. The CDR3: CASSPAGGNYGYTF. In DNA form, the CDR3 reads TGTGCCAGCTCACCCGCAGGGGGGAATTATGGCTACACCTTC.

Worth noting for this clone: An end of the junction does not agree with germline; a read error may underlie this. The rearrangement links TRBV5-1 to TRBJ2-6, with a possible D match to TRBD1 (6 bases). Germline CDR1 SGHRS, CDR2 YFSETQ. The CDR3 loop spans 15 amino acids. The DNA for the CDR3 is TGCGCCAGCAGTTTGGACAGCTCTGGGGCCAACGTCCTGACTTTC. Its translation: CASSLDSSGANVLTF.

This chain connects TRBV7-9 to TRBJ2-3, with 14 nucleotides matching TRBD2. J lost 5 bases, V lost 5 bases, and 6 bases had no gene match. The CDR3 runs 16 residues. The germline V gene encodes CDR1 SEHNR and CDR2 FQNEAQ (reference sequence). The CDR3 nucleotides read TGTGCCAGCAGCGCGGGACTAGCGGGAGAAGAAGATACGCAGTATTTT. It is translated as CASSAGLAGEEDTQYF.

The V gene is TRBV7-9, the J gene TRBJ1-2; no clear D gene. This CDR3 contains 12 residues. Germline values: CDR1 SEHNR, CDR2 FQNEAQ (reference sequence). Trimming took off 3 bases at V and 8 bases at J, with 10 bases between the two ends. CDR3 sequence reads: CASSFGLGGYTF. The CDR3, as DNA: TGTGCCAGCAGCTTCGGCTTGGGGGGCTACACCTTC.

Written as DNA, the CDR3 is TGTGCCAGCTCACCAAGATCCACCGGGAGAAAAACCGGGGCCCAGCATTTT. Translation: CASSPRSTGRKTGAQHF. The chain couples TRBV18 to TRBJ1-5; no clear D. V dropped 2 bases and J dropped 11 bases, with 25 bases sitting between them. CDR1 KGHSH and CDR2 LQKENI come from the germline V gene. The CDR3 spans 17 residues.

The chain couples TRBV9 to TRBJ2-7, with TRBD1 as a possible D gene (5 bases). Trimming removed 1 base from V and 7 bases from J, with 18 bases in between. CDR3 length: 15 residues. The germline CDR1 and CDR2 sequences are SGDLS and YYNGEE. The CDR3 loop reads CASSVKGLLSGEQYF. The DNA of the CDR3 is TGTGCCAGCAGCGTAAAGGGATTACTCTCAGGGGAGCAGTACTTC.

This sequence joins TRBV11-3 and TRBJ2-7; no definite D call. The CDR3 contains 12 residues. The V gene's germline CDR1 is SGHNT and CDR2 YENEEA. The V gene lost 5 bases and the J gene lost 4 bases, with 9 bases spanning the gap. Written as DNA, the CDR3 is TGTGCCAGCAGCCGTGGGCCTTACGAGCAGTACTTC. Its translation: CASSRGPYEQYF.

V usage is TRBV4-3 and J usage is TRBJ1-3; unclear D gene. Looked up from germline, CDR1 is LGHNA and CDR2 is YSLEER. V lost 5 bases and J 0 bases, leaving 8 bases between the germline ends. The CDR3 runs 14 residues. The CDR3 region has the DNA TGCGCCAGCAGCTTGGCAGGCTCTGGAAACACCATATATTTT. Translated, it gives CASSLAGSGNTIYF.

This chain uses TRBV29-1 with TRBJ1-1; 7 nucleotides align to TRBD1. Trimming at V came to 7 bases and at J to 8 bases, leaving 10 bases not matched to a gene. Germline CDR1 reads SQVTM; CDR2 reads ANQGSEA. CDR3 length equals 12 residues. DNA for the CDR3: TGCAGCGGGGGTGGGGGACAGCGAGAAGCTTTCTTT. It encodes CSGGGGQREAFF.

The chain joins TRBV19 to TRBJ1-1; perhaps TRBD1 as D (5 bases). Germline V gene data show CDR1 as LNHDA and CDR2 as SQIVND (reference sequence). V shed 7 bases and J shed 1 base, with 10 bases lying between them. The CDR3 sequence is 13 residues long. The CDR3 nucleotides read TGTGCCAGTATGGAGGGGTCGAACACTGAAGCTTTCTTT. Protein: CASMEGSNTEAFF.

This rearrangement joins TRBV7-2 to TRBJ1-5, with D possibly matching TRBD1 (6 bases). The CDR3 is 14 amino acids. Trimming pared 3 bases from V and 6 bases from J, leaving 12 bases between. CDR1 is SGHTA and CDR2 is FQGNSA in the germline V gene. CDR3 in amino acids: CASSFRGLGQPQHF. CDR3 nucleotide sequence: TGTGCCAGCAGCTTCAGGGGTTTGGGTCAGCCCCAGCATTTT.

The chain links TRBV30 to TRBJ2-1; the match to TRBD1 covers 7 bases. The V gene end was trimmed by 5 bases and the J gene end by 5 bases; junction bases not matched to a gene: 12. This CDR3 is built from 15 residues. Germline V gene data show CDR1 as GTSNPN and CDR2 as SVGIG (reference sequence). The CDR3 here is CAWFSPGQPNNEQFF. For the CDR3, the DNA is TGTGCCTGGTTCTCACCGGGACAGCCCAACAATGAGCAGTTCTTC.

This chain joins TRBV5-6 and TRBJ2-2; weak D call: TRBD1 (6 bases). Germline V CDR1 and CDR2: SGHDT, YYEEEE. The CDR3 loop spans 15 amino acids. V dropped 4 bases and J dropped 6 bases, with 16 bases sitting between them. Here the CDR3 DNA reads TGTGCCAGCAGCCCCCCTCAGGGGTACGCCGGGGAGCTGTTTTTT. Residues: CASSPPQGYAGELFF. The whole variable domain, remainder taken from reference TRBV5-6 and TRBJ2-2, is DAGVTQSPTHLIKTRGQQVTLRCSPKSGHDTVSWYQQALGQGPQFIFQYYEEEERQRGNFPDRFSGHQFPNYSSELNVNALLLGDSALYLCASSPPQGYAGELFFGEGSRLTVL.

The V gene is TRBV5-1, the J gene TRBJ2-2, with no clear D. This CDR3 comprises 13 residues. V shed 2 bases and J shed 6 bases, with 8 bases lying between them. Germline V lookup: CDR1 SGHRS, CDR2 YFSETQ. The CDR3 DNA is TGCGCCAGCAGCTTCACTCCTTCCGGGGAGCTGTTTTTT. Protein: CASSFTPSGELFF.

The CDR3 nucleotides read TGTGCCAGCAGCGCCTCCGGGACAGGAGCCTACGAGCAGTACTTC. Encoded protein: CASSASGTGAYEQYF. The rearrangement links TRBV7-2 to TRBJ2-7, with 8 bases identical to TRBD1. Trimming took 5 bases from V and 2 from J; bases not matched to a gene: 8. The germline gives CDR1 SGHTA, CDR2 FQGNSA. The CDR3 has 15 residues.

This clone has only one observation. The CDR3 here is CASSQVGITDTQYF. The CDR3 DNA reads as TGCGCCAGCAGCCAAGTAGGTATCACAGATACGCAGTATTTT. V and J are TRBV4-1 and TRBJ2-3; D call uncertain. Looked up from germline, CDR1 is MGHRA and CDR2 is YSYEKL. The CDR3 is made up of 14 amino acids. Trimming pared 1 base from V and 2 bases from J, leaving 7 bases between.

CDR3 loop: CASSRRRWSGLGETQYF. The CDR3 DNA reads as TGTGCCAGCAGCCGCCGAAGGTGGAGCGGGTTGGGGGAGACCCAGTACTTC. The rearrangement joins TRBV7-8 to TRBJ2-5, with D tentatively TRBD2 (6 bases). Deletions cut 5 bases from V and 5 bases from J, with 24 bases between. The germline V gene has CDR1 SGHVS and CDR2 FQNEAQ. The CDR3 has 17 amino acids.

This clone was detected once. This chain joins TRBV7-2 and TRBJ2-1; a possible D gene is TRBD2 (6 bases). Germline-derived CDR1 and CDR2 are SGHTA and FQGNSA. The CDR3 has 15 residues. The V end was cut by 5 bases, the J end by 4 bases, with 15 bases between. The CDR3 protein is CASSLRSSVYNEQFF. CDR3 coding DNA: TGTGCCAGCAGCCTCCGTTCTAGCGTTTACAATGAGCAGTTCTTC. Full variable domain (remainder filled in from reference TRBV7-2 and TRBJ2-1): GAGVSQSPSNKVTEKGKDVELRCDPISGHTALYWYRQSLGQGLEFLIYFQGNSAPDKSGLPSDRFSAERTGGSVSTLTIQRTQQEDSAVYLCASSLRSSVYNEQFFGPGTRLTVL.

A few counts support this clone. The chain joins TRBV4-3 to TRBJ2-7; the D is unclear. CDR3 size: 14 residues. Germline loops: CDR1 LGHNA, CDR2 YSLEER. V shed 0 bases and J shed 1 base, with 7 bases lying between them. The CDR3 DNA sequence: TGCGCCAGCAGCCAAGATCTGTTTTCCTACGAGCAGTACTTC. Protein: CASSQDLFSYEQYF.

The chain uses TRBV5-1 and TRBJ1-5; 9 bases align to TRBD1. CDR3 length: 13 residues. Germline V gene lookup returns CDR1 SGHRS and CDR2 YFSETQ. With 1 base clipped from V and 8 bases from J, the junction kept 1 base outside the gene matches. The CDR3 is CASSLTGGEPQHF. CDR3 DNA sequence: TGCGCCAGCAGCTTGACAGGGGGCGAGCCCCAGCATTTT.

This clone occurred once. The rearrangement joins TRBV19 to TRBJ2-7; no definite D call. CDR3 length: 15 amino acids. Trimming cost V 2 bases and J 1 base, with 12 bases left between them. CDR1 and CDR2 (germline): LNHDA, SQIVND (reference sequence). CDR3 residues: CASSISTYDSYEQYF. Here the CDR3 DNA reads TGTGCCAGTAGTATATCTACCTACGATTCCTACGAGCAGTACTTC.

The chain carries TRBV7-2 and TRBJ1-2; TRBD1 aligns across 7 bases. CDR3 length: 17 residues. The V gene end was trimmed by 5 bases and the J gene end by 4 bases; junction bases not matched to a gene: 16. Germline CDR1 is SGHTA and CDR2 is FQGNSA. The CDR3 loop reads CASSPRIGQERFYGYTF. The DNA for the CDR3 is TGTGCCAGCAGCCCCAGAATCGGACAGGAGAGGTTCTATGGCTACACCTTC.